The TCR beta chain under discussion was sequenced for a study of T cell changes during pregnancy in multiple sclerosis. Produced via immunoSEQ multiplex PCR; TCRdb's table is partial and in-frame only. This table holds approximately 50,000 clones, about nine tenths found once. From germline, CDR1 is ENHRY and CDR2 SYGVKD. There are 14 residues in the CDR3. V lost 6 bases to trimming and J lost 6 bases, with 12 bases between them. The sequence derives from a female donor in good health, enrolled as a control in a pregnancy study. The specimen was CD4+ T cells from peripheral blood mononuclear cells, collected after pregnancy. V gene TRBV10-3 combines with J gene TRBJ1-6; D is perhaps TRBD1 (5 bases). CDR3 amino acids: CAIRGGLTNSPLHF. The CDR3 nucleotides read TGTGCCATCAGGGGGGGACTGACTAATTCACCCCTCCACTTT.